The clone carrying this TCR beta chain was seen at least ten times. Its antigen remains unknown. Noted time point: newly diagnosed GD, antithyroid drugs for less than 3 months. RNA isolated from PBMCs was used to make the TCR library. This entry comes from a study of regulatory T cells in long-lasting Graves disease. Regarding the study as a whole: Patients with persistent disease showed a bias toward TRBV28, TRBJ1-2 and TRBJ2-5.

Building the TCR beta libraries relied on iRepertoire HTBI primers, and CDR3 regions underwent Arm-PCR. TCRdb re-analysed the multiplex PCR reads in MiXCR, keeping a single row per CDR3 protein. Counted here are 350,000 to 500,000 distinct CDR3 sequences, about a sixth occurring once; the ten biggest clones make up about 10%. The V gene lost 7 bases and the J gene lost 5 bases, with 11 bases spanning the gap. Per the germline V gene, CDR1 is LGHDT and CDR2 is YNNKEL (reference sequence). This CDR3 is built from 12 residues. These data also featured in a second study, about T cells in Graves' hyperthyroidism and ophthalmopathy. That source adds: Expanded thyroid clonotypes (above 0.001) were mostly also found in blood.

The sample in question was peripheral blood mononuclear cells (PBMCs), obtained at new diagnosis, from a patient treated with antithyroid drugs. The TCR was taken from a woman aged 25 to 45 with Graves disease. The chain couples TRBV3-1 to TRBJ2-5; D remains ambiguous. CDR3 sequence reads: CASTGVGETQYF. CDR3 DNA: TGTGCCAGCACCGGCGTTGGGGAGACCCAGTACTTC.